This TCR beta chain was profiled in a study of cytomegalovirus exposure and HLA in healthy donors. The study's findings and limits: Later analysis indicated greater clonal expansion among HLA-associated TCR beta chains than among equally common other chains. TCR beta chain V- and J-gene trimming was linked, in a later analysis, to a missense variant in DCLRE1C. Three CMV-associated chains were confirmed in vitro to be specific for CMV antigens.

The PCR had 60 Vbeta and 13 Jbeta primers. Repertoires were generated with immunoSEQ multiplex PCR, while TCRdb's copy carries only in-frame clones and drops some. The data contain about 180,000 clones, about 80% of them singletons. From germline, CDR1 is MNHNY and CDR2 SVGAGI (reference sequence). This CDR3 has 14 residues. Deletions cut 6 bases from V and 0 bases from J, with 12 bases between. The donors gave bone marrow, and they were healthy. Remarks on this clone: Its antigen is still unknown.

This clonotype originated in a man younger than 35 in good health and CMV-seronegative. Material for sequencing was PBMCs. The chain recombines TRBV6-6 with TRBJ2-7; D perhaps matches TRBD2 (5 bases). The CDR3 nucleotides are TGTGCCAGCAGGACCGGGATCTTCTCCTACGAGCAGTACTTC. Protein: CASRTGIFSYEQYF.